The 9 T cell receptor beta chains below come from one sample, sequenced in a study of beta chain features in type 1 diabetes. Expressed TCRB transcripts got sequenced, as all isolated RNA was reverse transcribed. The data were produced by immunoSEQ multiplex PCR, yet TCRdb's version contains in-frame clones alone and is incomplete. Among around 500,000 clones listed, approximately 30% were seen once. The sample comprised naive CD4+ T cells from blood. These TCRs come from a man between 18 and 35 years old in good health.

This clone has only a few counts. J is TRBJ2-1 and V is TRBV19; maybe TRBD2 (5 bases). Germline V gene data show CDR1 as LNHDA and CDR2 as SQIVND (reference sequence). The length of the CDR3 is 14 residues. Trimming cost V 8 bases and J 4 bases, with 15 bases left between them. The CDR3 loop is CASGPRAEYNEQFF. DNA for the CDR3: TGTGCCAGTGGCCCGAGAGCGGAGTACAATGAGCAGTTCTTC.

The chain combines TRBV4-1 with TRBJ2-2; D may correspond to TRBD1 or TRBD2 (5 bases each). The germline gives CDR1 MGHRA, CDR2 YSYEKL. V gave up 2 bases and J gave up 0 bases, with 10 bases separating them. CDR3 size: 16 residues. The CDR3 reads CASSQTGTANTGELFF. As DNA, the CDR3 is TGCGCCAGCAGCCAAACCGGGACGGCGAACACCGGGGAGCTGTTTTTT.

In its sample, this clone was seen a few times. J is TRBJ1-2 and V is TRBV25-1, with D maybe TRBD1 (5 bases). The CDR3 totals 12 residues. Germline-derived CDR1 and CDR2 are MGHDK and SYGVNS. V was pared by 6 bases and J by 5 bases, with 10 bases between. CDR3 nucleotides: TGTGCCAGCAGGGGACCAACTTATGGCTACACCTTC. It yields the protein CASRGPTYGYTF.

V usage is TRBV30 and J usage is TRBJ2-3; TRBD2 aligns across 9 bases. Germline loops: CDR1 GTSNPN, CDR2 SVGIG (reference sequence). This CDR3 is 13 amino acids long. Unmatched junction bases numbered 2, after V lost 3 bases and J lost 4 bases. For the CDR3, the DNA is TGTGCCTGGAGGCGGGAGGGCCCAGATACGCAGTATTTT. This encodes CAWRREGPDTQYF. Full variable domain (rest looked up from reference TRBV30 and TRBJ2-3): SQTIHQWPATLVQPVGSPLSLECTVEGTSNPNLYWYRQAAGRGLQLLFYSVGIGQISSEVPQNLSASRPQDRQFILSSKKLLLSDSGFYLCAWRREGPDTQYFGPGTRLTVL.

The chain recombines TRBV29-1 with TRBJ1-3; D is ambiguous. The V and J ends lost 6 bases and 0 bases respectively, with 12 bases between them. The CDR3 has 14 amino acids. The germline gives CDR1 SQVTM, CDR2 ANQGSEA. The CDR3 coding sequence is TGCAGCGTCGCTTCGGGCCTCTCTGGAAACACCATATATTTT. Encoded protein: CSVASGLSGNTIYF.

The V and J genes are TRBV10-3 and TRBJ2-7; possible D gene TRBD1, 5 bases. The CDR3 sequence is 12 residues long. The germline CDR1 and CDR2 sequences are ENHRY and SYGVKD. V lost 10 bases and J lost 6, with 16 bases in between. The CDR3 is CATSTVDSEQYF. The CDR3 coding sequence is TGTGCCACCAGCACCGTAGACAGCGAGCAGTACTTC.

The rearrangement links TRBV30 to TRBJ2-3, with D possibly matching TRBD1 (6 bases). Germline loops: CDR1 GTSNPN, CDR2 SVGIG (reference sequence). CDR3 length equals 15 residues. The V end was cut by 4 bases, the J end by 4 bases, with 18 bases between. The CDR3 DNA reads as TGTGCCTGGACAACCGGACAGAGATTCTCAGATACGCAGTATTTT. This encodes CAWTTGQRFSDTQYF.

This sequence joins TRBV5-1 and TRBJ2-7; 10 bases are a match to TRBD1. Trimming at V came to 4 bases and at J to 4 bases, leaving 2 bases not matched to a gene. Germline V CDR1 and CDR2: SGHRS, YFSETQ. The CDR3 has 13 residues. Written as DNA, the CDR3 is TGCGCCAGCAGCCCGGACAGGGGGTACGAGCAGTACTTC. It specifies CASSPDRGYEQYF.

This clone is a singleton in its sample. The junction differs from germline at one of its ends, possibly a read error. The chain uses TRBV7-7 and TRBJ2-1, with D possibly called TRBD1 or TRBD2 (6 bases each). Germline values: CDR1 SSHAT, CDR2 FNYEAQ (reference sequence). CDR3 size: 15 residues. The CDR3 spells CASSPSGASYNEQFF. CDR3 bases: TGTGCTAGCAGCCCCTCGGGGGCTTCCTACAATGAGCAGTTCTTC.